This T cell receptor beta chain was identified in a study of T cell responses to AZD1222 COVID-19 vaccine. Study-wide results and limits: Reportedly, nearly half the spike-specific TCRs target unmutated variant regions. Donors, mostly white British, included more females; clonal diversity was possibly underestimated.

This clone was seen a single time. Its antigen remains unknown. The CDR3 covers 14 residues. CDR1 is DFQATT and CDR2 is SNEGSKA in the germline V gene (reference sequence). V trimming: 3 bases; J trimming: 4 bases; junction bases outside the gene matches: 7. The table came from immunoSEQ multiplex PCR; TCRdb's copy has only in-frame clones and leaves some out. The sample has almost 80,000 clones, approximately 86% seen once. This receptor was taken from an adult in good health. Sample: peripheral blood, taken on day 0 of AZD1222 vaccination. The V call is TRBV20-1, the J call TRBJ2-3; the match to TRBD1 covers 7 bases. The chain's CDR3 is CSASWRGGADTQYF. The CDR3 DNA sequence: TGCAGTGCTAGTTGGCGAGGGGGCGCAGATACGCAGTATTTT.